This TCR beta chain was sequenced for a study of control samples from healthy donors and cancer patients. This CDR3 is built from 13 residues. Germline V gene data show CDR1 as LNHDA and CDR2 as SQIVND (reference sequence). The V end was cut by 4 bases, the J end by 4 bases, with 8 bases between. Sequencing was performed with immunoSEQ multiplex PCR; in TCRdb, only in-frame clones are kept and a portion is missing. Here the sample spans about 100,000 clones, around four fifths being singletons. This sequence was found in a man younger than 45 in good health. This chain uses TRBV19 with TRBJ1-5; no clear D. Sequencing was performed on blood. This chain's CDR3 is CASSTSTNQPQHF. For the CDR3, the DNA is TGTGCCAGTAGTACATCTACAAATCAGCCCCAGCATTTT. Full variable domain (remainder filled in from reference TRBV19 and TRBJ1-5): DGGITQSPKYLFRKEGQNVTLSCEQNLNHDAMYWYRQDPGQGLRLIYYSQIVNDFQKGDIAEGYSVSREKKESFPLTVTSAQKNPTAFYLCASSTSTNQPQHFGDGTRLSIL.